The T cell receptor beta chain described here comes from a study of blood T cell repertoires in COVID-19. Contact with a PCR-confirmed or clinician-diagnosed COVID-19 case occurred within 2 weeks of entry. Trimming stripped 1 base from V and 3 bases from J, with 10 bases between. Germline V gene lookup returns CDR1 MDHEN and CDR2 SYDVKM. The CDR3 sequence is 15 residues long. Clones were read by immunoSEQ multiplex PCR, and TCRdb kept only the in-frame ones, dropping some. Among 220,000 or so clones listed, 90% were seen once. This TCR was sampled from a man aged 45-65 years who had been exposed to COVID-19. Source material: PBMCs or T cells enriched from blood (not recorded which). V is TRBV28 and J is TRBJ1-5, with a possible D match to TRBD1 (6 bases). The CDR3 region has the DNA TGTGCCAGCAGTTTATTAGGGGGTTACAATCAGCCCCAGCATTTT. Protein: CASSLLGGYNQPQHF.